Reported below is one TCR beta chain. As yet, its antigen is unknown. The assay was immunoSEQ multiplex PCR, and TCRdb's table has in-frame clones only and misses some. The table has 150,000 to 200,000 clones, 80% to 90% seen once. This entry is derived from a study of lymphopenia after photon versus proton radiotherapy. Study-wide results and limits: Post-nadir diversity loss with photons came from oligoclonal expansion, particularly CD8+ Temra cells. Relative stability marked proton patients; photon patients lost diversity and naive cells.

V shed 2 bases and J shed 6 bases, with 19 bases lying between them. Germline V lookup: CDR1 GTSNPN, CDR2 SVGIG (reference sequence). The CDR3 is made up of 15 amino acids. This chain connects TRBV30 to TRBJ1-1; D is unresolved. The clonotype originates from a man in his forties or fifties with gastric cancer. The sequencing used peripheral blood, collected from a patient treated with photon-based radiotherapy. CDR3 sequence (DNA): TGTGCCTGGAGTTCCCGTAACGGAAGGATCGCTGAAGCTTTCTTT. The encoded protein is CAWSSRNGRIAEAFF.